The rows below give T cell receptor beta chains drawn from one sample of a study of monozygotic twins with inflammatory bowel disease. TCRdb re-called the 5' RACE reads and catalogs CDR3 proteins one per entry, DNA excluded. The table for this sample gives about 110,000 distinct CDR3 sequences. The material sequenced was blood. The receptors shown here come from a human donor with ulcerative colitis or Crohn's disease, or a healthy co-twin of an affected twin (not recorded which). CDR3s include the opening cysteine and the closing phenylalanine or tryptophan. Expanded clones get a size class; other rows say once, few or many, or leave the size out.

v_gene	j_gene	abundance	CDR3aa
TRBV28	TRBJ2-5	NA	CASCSSETQYF
TRBV5-1	TRBJ1-4	NA	CASSRRTENEKLFF
TRBV20-1	TRBJ1-1	NA	CSARDGMNTEAFF
TRBV7-3	TRBJ1-1	NA	CASSLNGGRLTEAFF
TRBV15	TRBJ2-7	NA	CATSRGDRTGAYEQYF
TRBV28	TRBJ2-3	NA	CASRRTGGTDTQYF
TRBV5-5	TRBJ2-3	NA	CASKKLARIYF
TRBV7-9	TRBJ1-2	medium-sized	CASATPGQSLIYGYTF
TRBV20-1	TRBJ2-1	NA	CSARLIGLAGDLGEQFF
TRBV29-1	TRBJ1-1	NA	CSVEKNTEAFF
TRBV6-1	TRBJ2-5	NA	CASSEWRSLRSQETQYF
TRBV5-4	TRBJ1-1	NA	CASMVQGASEAFF
TRBV12-3/TRBV12-4	TRBJ1-1	NA	CASRVSRGRTEAFF
TRBV5-1	TRBJ2-1	NA	CASTGQGASEQFF
TRBV20-1	TRBJ2-7	NA	CSAPRTDSYEQYF
TRBV12-3/TRBV12-4	TRBJ2-7	NA	CASSSRGHSYEQYF
TRBV7-9	TRBJ1-2	NA	CTSSLVRWGYTF
TRBV10-3	TRBJ2-3	NA	CAISDPVTTRGADTQYF
TRBV29-1	TRBJ1-3	NA	CSATSGNTIYF
TRBV28	TRBJ2-3	NA	CASSLPNGASSDTQYF
TRBV18	TRBJ1-4	NA	CASSPIPGGGATNEKLFF
TRBV20-1	TRBJ1-2	NA	CRTGTDYGYTF
TRBV28	TRBJ2-1	NA	CASIADRAPYGRFF
TRBV12-3/TRBV12-4	TRBJ1-2	NA	CASSPGQGSDGYTF
TRBV5-6	TRBJ2-7	NA	CASSPGVPPYEQYF
TRBV19	TRBJ2-5	NA	CASSISAQETQYF
TRBV7-3	TRBJ1-1	NA	CASSLFSRQEAFF
TRBV18	TRBJ2-6	NA	CASSPFDRGSGANVLTF
TRBV5-1	TRBJ1-2	NA	CASSDDDTYGYTF
TRBV20-1	TRBJ2-5	NA	CSARDQEAFQETQYF
TRBV12-3/TRBV12-4	TRBJ1-3	NA	CAIARGSGNTIYF
TRBV4-3	TRBJ2-5	NA	CASSQDRAETQYF
TRBV29-1	TRBJ2-3	NA	CSVELPGTSSFTDTQYF
TRBV7-3	TRBJ2-1	NA	CASSARASGGRYNEQFF
TRBV7-6	TRBJ2-5	NA	CASSRDSSVIQETQYF
TRBV12-3/TRBV12-4	TRBJ1-6	NA	CASSLYRHSPLHF
TRBV29-1	TRBJ2-1	NA	CSVQLAGLNEQFF
TRBV20-1	TRBJ1-1	NA	CSARGYRVVNTEAFF
TRBV3-1	TRBJ2-5	NA	CASSQDKNQGSETQYF
TRBV7-2	TRBJ1-5	NA	CASSLRGQGFQPQHF
TRBV6-4	TRBJ2-3	NA	CASSDSGGTDTQYF
TRBV5-1	TRBJ2-5	NA	CASSIGLAGGRLQETQYF
TRBV5-1	TRBJ2-3	NA	CASSEGSGTDTQYF
TRBV28	TRBJ1-4	NA	CASSRPTTQNSNEKLFF
TRBV5-1	TRBJ2-1	NA	CASSRDRASYNEQFF
TRBV2	TRBJ2-5	NA	CASSAPLGGREETQYF
TRBV9	TRBJ2-7	NA	CASSIGGGEQYF
TRBV15	TRBJ1-2	NA	CATSRRAGAASGYTF
TRBV6-1	TRBJ1-5	NA	CASSPSLGGSNQPQHF